Here is one T cell receptor beta chain with its context. Its antigen is not known. Deletions cut 1 base from V and 0 bases from J, with 5 bases between. The germline V gene encodes CDR1 SGHKS and CDR2 YYEKEE (reference sequence). There are 14 residues in the CDR3. The sample comes from a study of shared clonotypes between healthy human individuals. Regarding the study as a whole: Clonotype sharing among donors was expected to depend on sequencing depth. Generation probabilities were higher for clonotypes shared across all four sorted-subset donors than for unshared ones.

Methods used by the authors: Junction-only sequences without quality scores came from ImmunoSEQ, so filtering differed. TCRdb's table, derived via immunoSEQ multiplex PCR, lists solely in-frame clones and lacks some. D and trimming come from the DNA, and the V and J calls and clone size come from that table. The table includes about 710,000 clones, less than 80% detected once. The clonotype comes from a woman aged 25 to 39 in good health. What was sequenced was memory CD4+ T cells sorted from blood. Subset in this sample: CD45RA-negative fraction. This chain uses TRBV5-5 with TRBJ1-5; D not certain. This CDR3 is CASSLRVSNQPQHF. CDR3 in DNA: TGTGCCAGCAGCTTGAGAGTTAGCAATCAGCCCCAGCATTTT.